This T cell receptor (beta chain) was documented in a study of stem cell transplantation in POMP-related autoinflammatory disease. For the study at large: Through one year post-transplant, neutrophils and platelets were 100% of graft donor origin.

Worth noting for this clone: Its antigen remains unidentified.

PRAID featured immunodeficiency plus autoinflammation. Trimming removed 3 bases from V and 1 base from J, with 30 bases in between. CDR3 size: 21 residues. Germline CDR1 reads ENHRY; CDR2 reads SYGVKD. Assay used: immunoSEQ multiplex PCR; TCRdb lists only in-frame clones, some missing. The repertoire holds some 68,000 clones, under 95% seen once, with about 0.66% in the top ten. Study-wide findings and caveats: In PRAID patients, the number of distinct TRB V-J gene pairings was restricted.

The sequence derives from a human patient with POMP-related autoinflammation and immune dysregulation (PRAID). Some T cells may originate from the graft donor. Source: CD4+ T cells from PBMCs, taken after stem cell transplantation. The gene calls are TRBV10-3 and TRBJ1-1; maybe TRBD1 (5 bases). CDR3 DNA: TGTGCCATCAGTGACCCTCGGGGTACTAACGTGTGGGGCGATGAGAACACTGAAGCTTTCTTT. It yields the protein CAISDPRGTNVWGDENTEAFF.